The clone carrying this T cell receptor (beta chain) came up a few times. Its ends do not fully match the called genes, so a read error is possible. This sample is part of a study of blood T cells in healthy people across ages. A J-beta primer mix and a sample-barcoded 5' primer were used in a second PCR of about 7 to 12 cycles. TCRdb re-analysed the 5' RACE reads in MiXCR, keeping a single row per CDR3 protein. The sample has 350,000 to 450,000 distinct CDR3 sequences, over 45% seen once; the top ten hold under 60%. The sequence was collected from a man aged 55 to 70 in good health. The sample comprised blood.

The CDR3 bases are TGTGCCAGCAGCCCCGACAGGCCCTCAAACACTGAAGCTTTTTTT. Protein product: CASSPDRPSNTEAFF. The gene calls are TRBV7-9 and TRBJ1-1; possibly TRBD1 for D (6 bases). Germline V gene lookup returns CDR1 SEHNR and CDR2 FQNEAQ (reference sequence). CDR3 length: 15 amino acids.